Below are 11 T cell receptor beta chains sequenced from a single sample in a study of T cell repertoires in cytomegalovirus infection. In TCRdb, the reads were re-called with MiXCR into one record per CDR3 protein. This sample has 700,000 to 950,000 distinct CDR3 sequences, with 30% to 35% found just once. Their cognate antigens are unknown. This specimen consisted of cultured CD8+ T cells from PBMCs, obtained from culture after CMV antigen stimulation. Receptors originate from a human donor in good health (CMV status not recorded). Some clones in this sample may be carry-over from other donors' samples.

The rearrangement uses TRBV7-9 and TRBJ1-2; maybe TRBD1 (6 bases). V was shortened by 0 bases and J by 4 bases, with 18 bases between the two germline ends. Germline V gene lookup returns CDR1 SEHNR and CDR2 FQNEAQ (reference sequence). The CDR3 has 17 amino acids. The CDR3 is CASSLAFRGAEGYGYTF. Here the CDR3 DNA reads TGTGCCAGCAGCTTAGCATTTCGGGGGGCTGAAGGCTATGGCTACACCTTC.

The chain recombines TRBV5-4 with TRBJ2-7; D assignment may be TRBD1 or TRBD2 (6 bases each). Trimming took off 7 bases at V and 7 bases at J, with 21 bases between the two ends. The CDR3 covers 14 residues. The germline gives CDR1 SGHNT, CDR2 YYREEE (reference sequence). CDR3 protein: CASGGSGAPEEQYF. In nucleotides, the CDR3 is TGTGCCAGCGGGGGGTCAGGGGCGCCGGAGGAGCAGTACTTC.

The rearrangement joins TRBV27 to TRBJ1-1; 9 nucleotides align to TRBD1. In germline, CDR1 is MNHEY, CDR2 SMNVEV (reference sequence). V trimming: 5 bases; J trimming: 3 bases; junction bases outside the gene matches: 4. This CDR3 is built from 14 residues. CDR3 DNA: TGTGCCAGCAGTACCACAGGGGGCTACACTGAAGCTTTCTTT. It yields the protein CASSTTGGYTEAFF.

This clonotype was found a few times. The CDR3 DNA is TGCGCCAGCAGCCACCCCCGGTCCAGCACCGGTGTTGAAGCTTTCTTT. Translation gives CASSHPRSSTGVEAFF. This chain uses TRBV4-1 with TRBJ1-1; D remains ambiguous. V lost 3 bases, J lost 7 bases, and 21 bases lay in between. The CDR3 covers 16 residues. Germline V CDR1 and CDR2: MGHRA, YSYEKL.

Only one count was recorded for this clonotype. The CDR3: CASSLGGAVPPLTSGDYNEQFF. CDR3 in DNA: TGTGCCAGCAGCTTAGGGGGGGCAGTACCTCCTTTAACTAGCGGGGACTACAATGAGCAGTTCTTC. The chain carries TRBV7-3 and TRBJ2-1, with 10 bases matching TRBD2. Germline V gene data show CDR1 as SGHTA and CDR2 as FQGTGA. The trim removed 2 bases at V and 3 bases at J, leaving 22 bases unmatched. There are 22 residues in the CDR3.

The DNA for the CDR3 is TGTGCCAGCAGCCTCCGACTAGCGGGGGGGAGGTACAATGAGCAGTTCTTC. Amino acid sequence: CASSLRLAGGRYNEQFF. The V call is TRBV11-2, the J call TRBJ2-1; TRBD2 agrees at 14 bases. The CDR3 spans 17 residues. Per germline, CDR1 SGHAT and CDR2 FQNNGV. V was clipped by 5 bases and J by 4 bases; unmatched bases: 7.

This clonotype was counted a few times. The chain couples TRBV6-1 to TRBJ1-1; D is unresolved. CDR3 length: 13 residues. Between the trimmed V and J ends, which lost 6 bases and 0 bases, there was a span of 8 bases. Germline values: CDR1 MNHNS, CDR2 SASEGT. The CDR3: CASSTDLNTEAFF. DNA for the CDR3: TGTGCCAGCAGCACCGACTTGAACACTGAAGCTTTCTTT.

V and J are TRBV7-2 and TRBJ2-3, with D maybe TRBD2 (6 bases). With 3 bases removed from V and 0 bases from J, the gap between germline ends came to 16 bases. The CDR3 has 17 residues. Germline assignment: CDR1 SGHTA and CDR2 FQGNSA. The CDR3, as DNA: TGTGCCAGCAGCTTTCGTTGGGGCGGGGCTAGCACAGATACGCAGTATTTT. The encoded protein is CASSFRWGGASTDTQYF.

This clonotype was found a few times. V and J are TRBV5-5 and TRBJ1-5; 7 positions agree with TRBD1. V was pared by 3 bases and J by 5 bases, with 8 bases of the junction left unmatched. Germline assignment: CDR1 SGHKS and CDR2 YYEKEE (reference sequence). The CDR3 covers 15 residues. The CDR3 DNA is TGTGCCAGCAGCTCGGACAGGATGGGTGATCAGCCCCAGCATTTT. This codes for CASSSDRMGDQPQHF.

This clonotype was seen a handful of times. The rearrangement links TRBV7-3 to TRBJ1-1, with D possibly TRBD1 on 6 matching bases. Germline CDR1 and CDR2: SGHTA and FQGTGA. This CDR3 is 14 amino acids long. Trimming removed 1 base at V and 4 bases at J, with 10 bases between. The CDR3 is CASSLRQGSTEAFF. The CDR3 DNA sequence: TGTGCCAGCAGCTTAAGGCAGGGGTCCACTGAAGCTTTCTTT.

This clonotype showed up many times. The chain has TRBV7-2 and TRBJ2-1; D is perhaps TRBD1 (6 bases). V was shortened by 5 bases and J by 6 bases, with 11 bases between the two germline ends. CDR3 length equals 13 residues. The germline CDR1 and CDR2 sequences are SGHTA and FQGNSA. CDR3 residues: CASSPHRVNEQFF. The CDR3 DNA sequence: TGTGCCAGCAGCCCCCACAGGGTCAATGAGCAGTTCTTC.